This passage covers 26 T cell receptor beta chains from one sample sequenced in a study of radiotherapy plus CTLA-4 blockade in lung cancer. The assay was immunoSEQ multiplex PCR, and TCRdb's table has in-frame clones only and misses some. The table shows about 43,000 clones, with about 67% occurring only once. Sample: peripheral blood, taken from a patient treated with radiotherapy plus ipilimumab. The receptors come from a human donor with non-small cell lung cancer who had a partial response to radiotherapy plus ipilimumab.

The V and J genes are TRBV7-9 and TRBJ1-2, with D perhaps TRBD1 (6 bases). Trimming left V 4 bases short and J 8 bases short, with 11 bases between. This CDR3 comprises 12 residues. Germline lookup yields CDR1 SEHNR and CDR2 FQNEAQ (reference sequence). CDR3 DNA sequence: TGTGCCAGCAGCTCACAGGGTTTAGGCTACACCTTC. Translation: CASSSQGLGYTF. The complete variable domain, with remaining parts taken from reference TRBV7-9 and TRBJ1-2, reads DTGVSQNPRHKITKRGQNVTFRCDPISEHNRLYWYRQTLGQGPEFLTYFQNEAQLEKSRLLSDRFSAERPKGSFSTLEIQRTEQGDSAMYLCASSSQGLGYTFGSGTRLTVV.

J is TRBJ2-7 and V is TRBV4-3; maybe TRBD1 (5 bases). The CDR3 covers 13 residues. CDR1 is LGHNA, CDR2 YSLEER, per germline. Trimming stripped 5 bases from V and 3 bases from J, with 11 bases between. CDR3 coding DNA: TGCGCCAGCAGCTCGACAGTCTTCTACGAGCAGTACTTC. Its protein product is CASSSTVFYEQYF.

This chain connects TRBV2 to TRBJ2-3, with D maybe TRBD2 (7 bases). V was trimmed by 10 bases and J by 3 bases, leaving 20 bases between them. CDR1 and CDR2 from the germline V gene are SNHLY and FYNNEI. This CDR3 spans 15 amino acids. As DNA, the CDR3 is TGTGCCACAGCGAAACAGGGAGGGGATACAGATACGCAGTATTTT. It encodes CATAKQGGDTDTQYF.

The V and J genes are TRBV19 and TRBJ2-5, with 7 nucleotides matching TRBD1. The CDR3 loop spans 15 amino acids. Trimming cost V 3 bases and J 5 bases; bases outside gene matches: 9. Looked up from germline, CDR1 is LNHDA and CDR2 is SQIVND (reference sequence). The CDR3 DNA follows: TGTGCCAGTAGTATCGGGACAGCCTCGACGGAGACCCAGTACTTC. It codes for CASSIGTASTETQYF.

A few counts support this clone. This rearrangement joins TRBV7-9 to TRBJ1-4; TRBD1 matches at 9 bases. Trimming removed 5 bases from V and 10 bases from J; junction bases left unmatched: 17. Per germline, CDR1 SEHNR and CDR2 FQNEAQ (reference sequence). This CDR3 has 17 residues. The CDR3 bases are TGTGCCAGCAGCCCCTCCCCGCGGACAGGGGTGGTTGGAAAACTGTTTTTT. This encodes CASSPSPRTGVVGKLFF.

This chain links TRBV7-9 with TRBJ2-5; 11 positions agree with TRBD2. Trimming at V came to 5 bases and at J to 3 bases, leaving 2 bases not matched to a gene. The CDR3 spans 14 residues. Germline assignment: CDR1 SEHNR and CDR2 FQNEAQ (reference sequence). The CDR3 here is CASSPGLAEETQYF. The CDR3 coding sequence is TGTGCCAGCAGCCCGGGACTAGCGGAAGAGACCCAGTACTTC. The full variable domain, completed using reference TRBV7-9 and TRBJ2-5, is DTGVSQNPRHKITKRGQNVTFRCDPISEHNRLYWYRQTLGQGPEFLTYFQNEAQLEKSRLLSDRFSAERPKGSFSTLEIQRTEQGDSAMYLCASSPGLAEETQYFGPGTRLLVL.

The genes are TRBV18 and TRBJ1-5; 8 bases match TRBD1. V gave up 3 bases and J gave up 7 bases; unmatched junction bases: 14. The CDR3 spans 17 residues. CDR1 is KGHSH, CDR2 LQKENI, per germline. CDR3 sequence reads: CASSPFQGTGRGQPQHF. As DNA, the CDR3 is TGTGCCAGCTCACCTTTTCAGGGGACAGGAAGGGGCCAGCCCCAGCATTTT.

J is TRBJ2-1 and V is TRBV11-1; D possibly corresponds to TRBD1 (6 bases). With 6 bases removed from V and 9 bases from J, the gap between germline ends came to 21 bases. Germline values: CDR1 SGHAT, CDR2 FQDESV (reference sequence). The CDR3 totals 15 residues. CDR3: CASRRTADLEGEQFF. CDR3 nucleotides: TGTGCCAGCAGACGGACAGCGGACTTAGAGGGTGAGCAGTTCTTC. The full variable domain, its missing parts supplied by reference TRBV11-1 and TRBJ2-1, is EAEVAQSPRYKITEKSQAVAFWCDPISGHATLYWYRQILGQGPELLVQFQDESVVDDSQLPKDRFSAERLKGVDSTLKIQPAELGDSAMYLCASRRTADLEGEQFFGPGTRLTVL.

This clone was recorded a few times. CDR3: CASKGEGSTEAFF. CDR3 in DNA: TGTGCCAGCAAGGGGGAGGGGAGCACTGAAGCTTTCTTT. The chain employs TRBV7-3 and TRBJ1-1; possibly TRBD1 for D (6 bases). V was pared by 7 bases and J by 4 bases, with 13 bases between. Germline assignment: CDR1 SGHTA and CDR2 FQGTGA. This CDR3 spans 13 amino acids. The full variable domain, completed using reference TRBV7-3 and TRBJ1-1, is GAGVSQTPSNKVTEKGKYVELRCDPISGHTALYWYRQSLGQGPEFLIYFQGTGAADDSGLPNDRFFAVRPEGSVSTLKIQRTERGDSAVYLCASKGEGSTEAFFGQGTRLTVV.

This clone was counted only a few times. The chain employs TRBV27 and TRBJ1-3; D is possibly TRBD1 (5 bases). The CDR3 contains 16 residues. The germline CDR1 and CDR2 sequences are MNHEY and SMNVEV (reference sequence). V shed 4 bases and J shed 5 bases, with 18 bases lying between them. CDR3 protein: CASSSLDSGARNTIYF. The CDR3 DNA reads as TGTGCCAGCAGTTCCCTCGACAGTGGGGCCCGAAACACCATATATTTT.

The chain couples TRBV6-5 to TRBJ2-7; tentatively, D is TRBD2 (6 bases). The CDR3 totals 14 residues. Between the trimmed V and J ends, which lost 6 bases and 7 bases, there was a span of 19 bases. Germline V gene sequence: CDR1 MNHEY, CDR2 SVGAGI. CDR3 bases: TGTGCCAGCAGACCAACCTCGGGAGTTGGAGAGCAGTACTTC. Translating gives CASRPTSGVGEQYF.

The chain recombines TRBV5-1 with TRBJ2-1; TRBD2 agrees at 9 bases. Per the germline V gene, CDR1 is SGHRS and CDR2 is YFSETQ. This CDR3 is 16 amino acids long. The junction had 13 bases not matched to a gene; V was cut back by 0 bases and J by 12 bases. The CDR3 spells CASSLGAGGPSMVQFF. In DNA form, the CDR3 reads TGCGCCAGCAGCTTGGGTGCGGGAGGGCCCTCAATGGTGCAGTTCTTC.

DNA of the CDR3: TGTGCCAGCAGCCAAGTAGTGGGGGGAGGCTACACCTTC. Its protein product is CASSQVVGGGYTF. The chain couples TRBV14 to TRBJ1-2; a weak D match, TRBD1 (5 bases). This CDR3 contains 13 residues. V lost 1 base, J lost 8 bases, and 11 bases lay in between. Germline V CDR1 and CDR2: SGHDN, FVKESK.

The V gene is TRBV6-5, the J gene TRBJ1-1; no firm D call. The germline V gene has CDR1 MNHEY and CDR2 SVGAGI. Trimming removed 5 bases at V and 5 bases at J, with 12 bases between. This CDR3 has 13 amino acids. The CDR3 loop is CASSELGSTEAFF. The CDR3 region has the DNA TGTGCCAGCAGTGAATTGGGCTCAACTGAAGCTTTCTTT.

This clone was seen a handful of times. The chain carries TRBV6-5 and TRBJ1-1; D may be TRBD1 (5 bases). Germline loops: CDR1 MNHEY, CDR2 SVGAGI. With 6 bases removed from V and 4 bases from J, the gap between germline ends came to 12 bases. This CDR3 region has 13 residues. CDR3 DNA sequence: TGTGCCAGCAGGATTGGACACCTCACTGAAGCTTTCTTT. The encoded protein is CASRIGHLTEAFF.

This clone has only a few counts. This chain uses TRBV5-6 with TRBJ1-1; D possibly corresponds to TRBD1 (6 bases). Trimming left V 4 bases short and J 1 base short, with 8 bases between. Germline CDR1 SGHDT, CDR2 YYEEEE. CDR3 length: 13 amino acids. The CDR3 loop reads CASSLQGNTEAFF. Here the CDR3 DNA reads TGTGCCAGCAGCCTACAGGGGAACACTGAAGCTTTCTTT.

This clone appeared a single time. The genes are TRBV11-1 and TRBJ2-7; 12 positions match TRBD2. CDR1 is SGHAT, CDR2 FQDESV, per germline (reference sequence). The CDR3 is 16 amino acids. J lost 5 bases, V lost 5 bases, and 10 bases had no gene match. The CDR3 region has the DNA TGTGCCAGCAGCCCGCTAGCGGGAGGGCCCGGGCACGAGCAGTACTTC. Its translation: CASSPLAGGPGHEQYF.

CDR3 region: CASSEFAGSSYEQYF. The CDR3, as DNA: TGTGCCAGCAGCGAGTTCGCTGGGAGCTCCTACGAGCAGTACTTC. V is TRBV4-2 and J is TRBJ2-7, with D possibly TRBD2 on 5 matching bases. Trimming left V 5 bases short and J 0 bases short, with 14 bases between. CDR3 length: 15 residues. The germline V gene has CDR1 LGHNA and CDR2 YNFKEQ.

This clone was observed once. J is TRBJ2-5 and V is TRBV18, with a tentative D call TRBD2 (6 bases). The CDR3 spans 15 residues. With 3 bases removed from V and 3 bases from J, the gap between germline ends came to 14 bases. Germline lookup yields CDR1 KGHSH and CDR2 LQKENI. The DNA of the CDR3 is TGTGCCAGCTCACCGACGGCTAGCGTAGAAGAGACCCAGTACTTC. Amino acid sequence: CASSPTASVEETQYF.

The chain carries TRBV15 and TRBJ2-7, with 8 bases that match TRBD2. CDR3 length equals 16 residues. Losses at the gene ends were 0 bases for V and 3 bases for J; bases not matched to a gene: 7. CDR1 and CDR2 from the germline V gene are LNHNV and YYDKDF (reference sequence). DNA of the CDR3: TGTGCCACCAGCAGAGAAGCCGGGACTAGACGCTACGAGCAGTACTTC. This translates into CATSREAGTRRYEQYF.

The chain carries TRBV19 and TRBJ1-1; TRBD1 is a possible D gene (6 bases). This CDR3 has 13 residues. The V gene's germline CDR1 is LNHDA and CDR2 SQIVND (reference sequence). V dropped 7 bases and J dropped 7 bases, with 16 bases sitting between them. CDR3 in DNA: TGTGCCAGTATCGGGGGGGGGCGCATTGAAGCTTTCTTT. Its translation: CASIGGGRIEAFF.

The V gene is TRBV6-6, the J gene TRBJ1-1; perhaps TRBD1 as D (5 bases). With 4 bases removed from V and 7 bases from J, the gap between germline ends came to 10 bases. There are 12 residues in the CDR3. Germline CDR1 reads MNHNY; CDR2 reads SVGAGI (reference sequence). CDR3 loop: CASSSGGVEAFF. The DNA for the CDR3 is TGTGCCAGCAGTTCCGGGGGAGTTGAAGCTTTCTTT.

This chain uses TRBV5-1 with TRBJ2-3, with TRBD2 matching over 10 bases. CDR1 and CDR2 (germline): SGHRS, YFSETQ. With 4 bases clipped from V and 6 bases from J, the junction kept 8 bases outside the gene matches. This CDR3 region has 15 residues. The CDR3 DNA is TGCGCCAGCAGCAGTCCTAGCGGGAGCGGTGATACGCAGTATTTT. Amino acids: CASSSPSGSGDTQYF.

The chain recombines TRBV4-1 with TRBJ1-5, with TRBD1 matching 7 bases. CDR1 is MGHRA, CDR2 YSYEKL, per germline. The V and J ends lost 4 bases and 9 bases, in that order; junction bases with no gene match: 9. CDR3 length: 14 amino acids. CDR3 amino acids: CASSPPGGTWPQHF. The CDR3 nucleotides are TGCGCCAGCAGCCCCCCAGGGGGGACATGGCCCCAGCATTTT.

The rearrangement links TRBV10-3 to TRBJ2-7; D is possibly TRBD1 (6 bases). The V end lost 10 bases, the J end lost 3 bases, and 10 bases lay between the germline ends. The CDR3 is made up of 11 amino acids. CDR1 is ENHRY and CDR2 is SYGVKD in the germline V gene. Here the CDR3 reads CATKDSYEQYF. The DNA for the CDR3 is TGTGCCACCAAGGACAGCTACGAGCAGTACTTC.

This chain joins TRBV5-4 and TRBJ1-1; maybe TRBD1 (5 bases). The CDR3 has 14 amino acids. Trimming took off 3 bases at V and 6 bases at J, with 15 bases between the two ends. The V gene's germline CDR1 is SGHNT and CDR2 YYREEE (reference sequence). CDR3 DNA sequence: TGTGCCAGCAGCTCCCCTCAGGGTGAGCCTGAAGCTTTCTTT. This translates into CASSSPQGEPEAFF.